The 6 T cell receptor beta chains below come from one sample, sequenced in a study of cytomegalovirus exposure and HLA in healthy donors. Use of 60 Vbeta and 13 Jbeta primers characterized the PCR. Repertoires were generated with immunoSEQ multiplex PCR, while TCRdb's copy carries only in-frame clones and drops some. The sample has 110,000 to 150,000 clones, 78% seen once. Input material: PBMCs. The receptors were gathered from a female donor in good health and CMV-seronegative.

The V and J genes are TRBV28 and TRBJ2-1, with a weak D call TRBD2 (6 bases). This CDR3 has 11 amino acids. Per the germline V gene, CDR1 is MDHEN and CDR2 is SYDVKM. V was pared by 5 bases and J by 12 bases, with 11 bases between. CDR3 sequence reads: CASSTGLWQFF. The CDR3 DNA is TGTGCCAGCAGTACGGGACTCTGGCAGTTCTTC.

CDR3 protein: CASSLGQDLYEQYF. In nucleotides, the CDR3 is TGTGCCAGCAGCTTGGGACAGGACCTATACGAGCAGTACTTC. The rearrangement links TRBV5-4 to TRBJ2-7, with D possibly being TRBD1 (6 bases). Looked up from germline, CDR1 is SGHNT and CDR2 is YYREEE (reference sequence). This CDR3 is built from 14 residues. V shed 0 bases and J shed 4 bases, with 11 bases lying between them.

The genes are TRBV6-1 and TRBJ2-5; 8 bases agree with TRBD1. CDR3 length: 14 amino acids. The trim removed 6 bases at V and 6 bases at J, leaving 9 bases unmatched. Germline values: CDR1 MNHNS, CDR2 SASEGT. The CDR3 loop is CASRGDRNRQTQYF. The CDR3 DNA sequence: TGTGCCAGCAGAGGGGACAGGAATAGGCAGACCCAGTACTTC.

The chain combines TRBV7-3 with TRBJ2-2, with D tentatively TRBD1 (6 bases). V lost 3 bases, J lost 7 bases, and 12 bases lay in between. CDR1 is SGHTA, CDR2 FQGTGA, per germline. The CDR3 loop spans 14 amino acids. CDR3 nucleotides: TGTGCCAGCAGCTTCAGGGGAACAGGCGGGGAGCTGTTTTTT. Translated: CASSFRGTGGELFF.

This rearrangement joins TRBV28 to TRBJ2-7; D uncertain. Looked up from germline, CDR1 is MDHEN and CDR2 is SYDVKM. The CDR3 totals 10 residues. V was shortened by 8 bases and J by 12 bases, with 14 bases between the two germline ends. CDR3 DNA: TGTGCCAGCGGGCCGCGAGCACGGTACTTC. Translation gives CASGPRARYF.

This chain joins TRBV6-5 and TRBJ1-2, with D possibly matching TRBD1 (5 bases). Germline V gene lookup returns CDR1 MNHEY and CDR2 SVGAGI. The V end lost 2 bases, the J end lost 7 bases, and 14 bases lay between the germline ends. The CDR3 is 14 residues long. CDR3 amino acids: CASSYQGSMSGYTF. The CDR3 DNA reads as TGTGCCAGCAGTTACCAGGGTTCGATGAGTGGCTACACCTTC.